Given below is one T cell receptor (beta chain) in context. TCRdb keeps only in-frame clones here, not all; method: immunoSEQ multiplex PCR. The sample has tens of thousands of clones; about nine tenths are singletons. The data originate from a study of PD-1 blockade in classical Hodgkin lymphoma. Time point noted: cycle 4 day 1 (C4D1), after 6 weeks of nivolumab. Each patient experienced a relapse that followed autologous stem cell transplantation, and brentuximab vedotin exposure varied. The receptor was isolated from a human donor with classical Hodgkin lymphoma. The sample here was peripheral blood mononuclear cells (PBMCs), taken before the fourth cycle of nivolumab.

The CDR3 is CAATRESRGPDPNTEAFF. The CDR3 DNA reads as TGTGCCGCCACCCGGGAAAGCAGGGGCCCCGACCCGAACACTGAAGCTTTCTTT. The V gene is TRBV10-3, the J gene TRBJ1-1; possibly TRBD1 for D (6 bases). There are 18 residues in the CDR3. CDR1 and CDR2 (germline): ENHRY, SYGVKD. Trimming stripped 11 bases from V and 1 base from J, with 29 bases between.